This T cell receptor beta chain originates from a study of cytomegalovirus exposure and HLA in healthy donors. The ends were cut back, 0 bases at V and 2 bases at J, with 11 bases in the middle. This CDR3 region has 15 residues. CDR1 and CDR2 from the germline V gene are MRHNA and SNTAGT. Use of 60 Vbeta and 13 Jbeta primers characterized the PCR. TCRdb keeps only in-frame clones here, not all; method: immunoSEQ multiplex PCR. Recorded here are over 100,000 clones; the top ten clones represent approximately 1.6%. The source is a middle-aged woman in good health and CMV-seropositive. This sequence joins TRBV6-4 and TRBJ2-7; D is perhaps TRBD2 (6 bases). The material sequenced was PBMCs. Here the CDR3 DNA reads TGTGCCAGCAGTGACTCGCGGGATCCGACCTACGAGCAGTACTTC. Amino acids: CASSDSRDPTYEQYF.